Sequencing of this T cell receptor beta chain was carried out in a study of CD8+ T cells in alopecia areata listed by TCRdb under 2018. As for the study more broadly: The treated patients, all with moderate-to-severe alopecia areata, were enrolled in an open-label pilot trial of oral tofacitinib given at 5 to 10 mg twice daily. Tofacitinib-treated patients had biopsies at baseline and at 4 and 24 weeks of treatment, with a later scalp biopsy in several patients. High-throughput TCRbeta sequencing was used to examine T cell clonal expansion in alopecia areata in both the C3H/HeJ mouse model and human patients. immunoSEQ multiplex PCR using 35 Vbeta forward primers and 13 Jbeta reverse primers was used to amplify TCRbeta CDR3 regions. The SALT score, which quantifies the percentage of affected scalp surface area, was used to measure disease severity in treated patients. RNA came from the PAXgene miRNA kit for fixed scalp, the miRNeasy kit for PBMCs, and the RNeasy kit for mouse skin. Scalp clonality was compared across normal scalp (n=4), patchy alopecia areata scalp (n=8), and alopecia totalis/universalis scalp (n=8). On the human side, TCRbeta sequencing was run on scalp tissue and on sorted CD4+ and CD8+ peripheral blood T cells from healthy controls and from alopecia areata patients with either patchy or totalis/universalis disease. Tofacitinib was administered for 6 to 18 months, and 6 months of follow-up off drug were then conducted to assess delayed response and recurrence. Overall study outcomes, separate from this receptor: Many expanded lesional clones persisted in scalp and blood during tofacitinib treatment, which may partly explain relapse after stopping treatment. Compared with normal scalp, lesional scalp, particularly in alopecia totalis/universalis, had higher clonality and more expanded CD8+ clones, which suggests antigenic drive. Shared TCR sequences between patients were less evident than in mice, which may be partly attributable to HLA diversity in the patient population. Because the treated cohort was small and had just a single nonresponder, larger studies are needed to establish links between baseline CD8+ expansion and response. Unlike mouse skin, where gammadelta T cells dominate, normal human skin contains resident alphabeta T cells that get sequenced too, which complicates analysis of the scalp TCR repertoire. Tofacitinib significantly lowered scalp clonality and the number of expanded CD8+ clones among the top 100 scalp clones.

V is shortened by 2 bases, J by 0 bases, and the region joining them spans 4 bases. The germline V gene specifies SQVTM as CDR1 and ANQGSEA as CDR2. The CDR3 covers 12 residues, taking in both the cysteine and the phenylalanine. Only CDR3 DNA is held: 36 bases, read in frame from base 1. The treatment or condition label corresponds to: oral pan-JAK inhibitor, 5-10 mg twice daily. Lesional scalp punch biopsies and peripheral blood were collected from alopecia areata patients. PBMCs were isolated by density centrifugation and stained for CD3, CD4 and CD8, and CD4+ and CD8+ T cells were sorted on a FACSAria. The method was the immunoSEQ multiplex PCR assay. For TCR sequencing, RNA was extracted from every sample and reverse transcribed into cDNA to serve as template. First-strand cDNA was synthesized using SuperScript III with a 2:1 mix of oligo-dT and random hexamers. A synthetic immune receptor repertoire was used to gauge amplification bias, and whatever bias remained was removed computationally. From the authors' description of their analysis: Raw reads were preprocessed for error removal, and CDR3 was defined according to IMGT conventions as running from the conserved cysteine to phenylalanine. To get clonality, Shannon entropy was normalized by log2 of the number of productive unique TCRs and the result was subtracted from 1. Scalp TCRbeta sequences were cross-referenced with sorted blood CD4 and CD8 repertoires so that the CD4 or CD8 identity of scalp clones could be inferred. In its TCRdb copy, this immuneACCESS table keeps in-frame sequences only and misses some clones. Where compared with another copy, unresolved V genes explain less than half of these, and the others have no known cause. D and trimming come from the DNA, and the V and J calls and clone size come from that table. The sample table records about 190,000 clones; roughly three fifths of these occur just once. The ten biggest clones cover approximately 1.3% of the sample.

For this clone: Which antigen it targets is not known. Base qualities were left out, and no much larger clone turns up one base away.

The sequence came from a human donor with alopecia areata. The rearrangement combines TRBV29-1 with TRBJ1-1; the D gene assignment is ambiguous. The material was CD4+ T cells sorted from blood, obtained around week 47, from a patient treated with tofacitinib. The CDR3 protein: CSVERLNTEAFF. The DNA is TGCAGCGTTGAACGCCTGAACACTGAAGCTTTCTTT.